Included here is one T cell receptor (beta chain) sequence, with context. Antigen: not known. This sample was taken from a study of T cells in Graves' hyperthyroidism and ophthalmopathy. About the research overall: Peripheral blood was taken when the disease was first diagnosed, before any treatment began. Notes on the study in general: Blood also showed most of the thyroid clonotypes that were expanded above 0.001.

Used for diagnoses were clinical symptoms, serum thyroxine and TRAb, thyroid ultrasound and orbital computed tomography. TCR beta CDR3 regions were amplified from RNA transcripts. RT-PCR in the first round (using the HTBI primer set) targeted the TCR CDR3. In TCRdb, the multiplex PCR reads were re-called with MiXCR into one record per CDR3 protein. The sample shows over 700,000 distinct CDR3 sequences, around 38% of them seen only once. Germline CDR1 reads DFQATT; CDR2 reads SNEGSKA (reference sequence). There are 14 residues in the CDR3. V lost 1 base to trimming and J lost 1 base; unmatched junction nucleotides: 1.

This chain connects TRBV20-1 to TRBJ1-5; TRBD1 matches 7 bases. Sequenced sample: blood. This receptor was obtained from a man in his late teens or twenties with Graves' hyperthyroidism. The CDR3 DNA sequence: TGCAGTGCTAGAGGGGGACAGAGCAATCAGCCCCAGCATTTT. Translating it yields CSARGGQSNQPQHF.